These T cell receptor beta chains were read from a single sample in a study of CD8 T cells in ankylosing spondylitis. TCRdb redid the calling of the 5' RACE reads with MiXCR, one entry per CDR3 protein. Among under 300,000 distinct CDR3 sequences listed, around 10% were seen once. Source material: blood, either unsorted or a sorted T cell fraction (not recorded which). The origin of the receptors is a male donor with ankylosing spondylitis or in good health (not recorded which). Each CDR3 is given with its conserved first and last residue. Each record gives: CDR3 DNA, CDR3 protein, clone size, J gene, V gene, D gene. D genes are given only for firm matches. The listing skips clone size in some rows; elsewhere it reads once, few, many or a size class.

TGTGCCATCAGTGCCCCGGGACTAGCAGCCAATGAGCAGTTCTTC | CAISAPGLAANEQFF | many | TRBJ2-1 | TRBV10-3 | TRBD2
TGTGCCAGCAGTTTAGCGCAGGGGTTCGGGGAGCAGTACTTC | CASSLAQGFGEQYF | . | TRBJ2-7 | TRBV12-3/TRBV12-4 | .
TGTGCCAGCAGGAGGAGGCTAGCGGGAGTCTGGGAGACCCAGTACTTC | CASRRRLAGVWETQYF | . | TRBJ2-5 | TRBV2 | TRBD2
TGCAGCGTTGACTATCAGGGGGCGGCAGCCAATCAGCCCCAGCATTTT | CSVDYQGAAANQPQHF | many | TRBJ1-5 | TRBV29-1 | TRBD1
TGTGCCAGCAGCCCAGGGGGCCTCACTGAAGCTTTCTTT | CASSPGGLTEAFF | many | TRBJ1-1 | TRBV7-9 | TRBD1
TGTGCCAGCAGTGGTCCGGTCGATAATATTCCCGGACTAGCGGGAACTCCGGGTGAGACCCAGTACTTC | CASSGPVDNIPGLAGTPGETQYF | many | TRBJ2-5 | TRBV2 | TRBD2
TGTGCCAGCAATTTTCGGTCGGTGCTGAACACTGAAGCTTTCTTT | CASNFRSVLNTEAFF | . | TRBJ1-1 | TRBV28 | .
TGCAGTGCTGATAACAGCTATGGCTACACCTTC | CSADNSYGYTF | many | TRBJ1-2 | TRBV20-1 | .
TGCAGTCCTGCGTTCGGGACAACTAATGAAAAACTGTTTTTT | CSPAFGTTNEKLFF | many | TRBJ1-4 | TRBV20-1 | .
TGCGCCAGCAGCCAAGAGTCTAACTATGGCTACACCTTC | CASSQESNYGYTF | many | TRBJ1-2 | TRBV4-1 | .
TGCAGTGCAGAGCTAGGGAGGGCAGATACGCAGTATTTT | CSAELGRADTQYF | many | TRBJ2-3 | TRBV20-1 | TRBD2
TGCAGTGCTCCCGTCTCCTACAATGAGCAGTTCTTC | CSAPVSYNEQFF | many | TRBJ2-1 | TRBV20-1 | .
TGTGCCAGCAGCCAAGGAGGGGAGACCCAGTACTTC | CASSQGGETQYF | many | TRBJ2-5 | TRBV4-2 | .
TGTGCCAGCAGCGGCAGGTTTGGGGAGCTGTTTTTT | CASSGRFGELFF | . | TRBJ2-2 | TRBV5-5 | .
TGCGCCAGCAGCTCGTTAGGGGCCACTGAAGCTTTCTTT | CASSSLGATEAFF | many | TRBJ1-1 | TRBV5-1 | .
TGTGCCAGCAGCTTAGATAGGCCAGGGCCTAATGAAAAACTGTTTTTT | CASSLDRPGPNEKLFF | many | TRBJ1-4 | TRBV7-2 | .
TGTGCCAGCAGCCTAGGACCGGTAGGACTGCCCCAGCATTTT | CASSLGPVGLPQHF | . | TRBJ1-5 | TRBV6-2/TRBV6-3 | .
TGCGCCAGCAGCTTGGAGGGGACAGGGTTTTTTGAGCAGTTCTTC | CASSLEGTGFFEQFF | many | TRBJ2-1 | TRBV5-1 | TRBD1
TGTGCCAGCAGAGCTCCAGGTCGGTCAGGGGGCCGCCGGGCGGCTTTCTTT | CASRAPGRSGGRRAAFF | . | TRBJ1-1 | TRBV11-2 | TRBD1
TGCAGTGCTCCCCGGGACGAGCAGCCATACACAGATACGCAGTATTTT | CSAPRDEQPYTDTQYF | many | TRBJ2-3 | TRBV20-1 | .
TGTGCCAGCAGTGGGAATTGGGGCACTGAAGCTTTCTTT | CASSGNWGTEAFF | many | TRBJ1-1 | TRBV6-1 | .
TGTGCCAGCAGTGAAAAGTCACGCTACGAGCAGTACTTC | CASSEKSRYEQYF | many | TRBJ2-7 | TRBV2 | .
TGTGCCAGCAGCTTACCACGCGGGAGTCCCTACGAGCAGTACTTC | CASSLPRGSPYEQYF | few | TRBJ2-7 | TRBV7-2 | TRBD2
TGTGCCAGCAGCTTGGCGGGGGCGCCCGGAGATACGCAGTATTTT | CASSLAGAPGDTQYF | . | TRBJ2-3 | TRBV5-4 | .
TGTGCCAGCAGTCAACAGGTTGCAGGGCTAGGCACTGAAGCTTTCTTT | CASSQQVAGLGTEAFF | many | TRBJ1-1 | TRBV12-3/TRBV12-4 | .
TGCGCCAGCAGCTTAACCGGGACCCAGAACACTGAAGCTTTCTTT | CASSLTGTQNTEAFF | many | TRBJ1-1 | TRBV5-1 | .
TGCGCCAGCAGCCTCGCCAGGGGAGGACCTCTCGAGCAGTACTTC | CASSLARGGPLEQYF | many | TRBJ2-7 | TRBV5-1 | .
TGTGCCAGCAGCCGAGGCGGGGGTGAGCAGTTCTTC | CASSRGGGEQFF | few | TRBJ2-1 | TRBV3-1 | TRBD2
TGTGCCAGCAGTTTGGACAACCGGGTCGATGAGCAGTTCTTC | CASSLDNRVDEQFF | . | TRBJ2-1 | TRBV11-2 | .
TGCGCCAGCAGCTTGGAACCAGGGGGCCCAGATACGCAGTATTTT | CASSLEPGGPDTQYF | many | TRBJ2-3 | TRBV5-1 | TRBD1
TGCAGTGCTCCACAGGGGTATCGCAATCAGCCCCAGCATTTT | CSAPQGYRNQPQHF | many | TRBJ1-5 | TRBV20-1 | TRBD1
TGTGCCAGCAGCTTAGAACCGGCAGGGGGAAATCAGCCCCAGCATTTT | CASSLEPAGGNQPQHF | many | TRBJ1-5 | TRBV11-2 | TRBD1
TGCAGTGCTAGGGGACAGGGAAAGGTCCTCTATGGCTACACCTTC | CSARGQGKVLYGYTF | many | TRBJ1-2 | TRBV20-1 | TRBD1
TGTGCCAGCAAATTGGCAGGCCGCCTGTACTTC | CASKLAGRLYF | few | TRBJ2-7 | TRBV2 | .
TGTGCCAGCAGCGGACCTCTAGCGGACTTCACAGATACGCAGTATTTT | CASSGPLADFTDTQYF | . | TRBJ2-3 | TRBV7-2 | TRBD2
TGTGCCATCAGTGCGGCCGGAGGTGGGATAGTATACTTC | CAISAAGGGIVYF | many | TRBJ2-7 | TRBV10-3 | .